The source of this T cell receptor beta chain is a study of blood T cell repertoires in COVID-19. About the study: Whether acute or convalescent, the COVID-19 samples came from the United States, Italy and Spain. Sample material is recorded as cDNA or gDNA derived from T cells, B-cell-depleted T cells, or PBMCs.

The CDR3 sequence is 17 residues long. Germline V gives CDR1 LNHDA, CDR2 SQIVND (reference sequence). Trimming removed 4 bases from V and 0 bases from J, with 19 bases in between. In the original analysis: Amplifying reference gene primers gave estimates of nucleated cell counts. TCRdb's copy holds only in-frame clones and misses some; the assay was immunoSEQ multiplex PCR. For V, J and clone size, that table is used; D and trimming come from the DNA. The sample includes some 70,000 clones, 65% to 90% seen only once; the top ten take approximately 1.4%. The V and J genes are TRBV19 and TRBJ2-7; perhaps TRBD1 as D (5 bases). The receptor was derived from a woman aged 55 to 70 with acute or convalescent COVID-19. The sequencing sample was made of peripheral blood. The CDR3 loop is CASSNLRHPQGSYEQYF. The DNA for the CDR3 is TGTGCCAGTAGTAATCTAAGGCACCCTCAGGGCTCCTACGAGCAGTACTTC.